This is a list of T cell receptor beta chains from one sample in a study of control samples from healthy donors and cancer patients. TCRdb's copy holds only in-frame clones and misses some; the assay was immunoSEQ multiplex PCR. The table lists 100,000 or so clones, approximately 89% of them singletons. The sequencing input was blood. All receptors come from a woman under 40 in good health. CDR3s include the opening cysteine and the closing phenylalanine or tryptophan. A D gene is named only where the DNA matches it firmly. Clone size, where shown, is once, few, many, or a class for clones that have expanded.

j_gene	v_gene	d_gene	len	abundance	CDR3nt	CDR3aa
TRBJ1-5	TRBV3-1/TRBV3-2	.	14	.	TGTGCCAGCACCCAGGGCAGCCGAAATCAGCCCCAGCATTTT	CASTQGSRNQPQHF
TRBJ2-7	TRBV6-2/TRBV6-3	TRBD2	16	.	TGTGCCAGCAGTTCCTCGGGTAGCGGGGTCTCCTACGAGCAGTACTTC	CASSSSGSGVSYEQYF
TRBJ2-1	TRBV5-1	TRBD2	13	once	TGCGCAACAGGAGCGGGAGGTAAAAATGAGCAGTTCTTC	CATGAGGKNEQFF
TRBJ1-1	TRBV19	.	24	.	TGTGCCAGTAGTATAATTCTCGGAGCGTGGCATCCCCAGGGTAAGAACGAACCGAACACTGAAGCTTTCTTT	CASSIILGAWHPQGKNEPNTEAFF
TRBJ2-7	TRBV4-1	.	13	.	TGCGCCAGCAGCCACGACAGCGCCTACGAGCAGTACTTC	CASSHDSAYEQYF
TRBJ2-5	TRBV11-3	.	15	.	TGTGCCAGCAGCTTAGGCCAGGGGCTCCAAGAGACCCAGTACTTC	CASSLGQGLQETQYF
TRBJ2-2	TRBV5-1	.	15	.	TGCGCCAGCACCGACCGGGCCACCATAGGGGGGGAGCTGTTTTTT	CASTDRATIGGELFF
TRBJ2-2	TRBV11-2	.	12	.	TGTGCCAGCAGCTTAGAGTTCGGAGAGCTGTTTTTT	CASSLEFGELFF
TRBJ1-2	TRBV5-4	.	12	.	TGTGCCAGCAGGTTATGGAATGGGGGCTACACCTTC	CASRLWNGGYTF
TRBJ2-3	TRBV9	TRBD2	18	.	TGTGCCAGCAGCGTAGCGGCAGTAGCGGGATTGCGCACAGATACGCAGTATTTT	CASSVAAVAGLRTDTQYF
TRBJ1-1	TRBV19	TRBD1	16	once	TGTGCCAGTAGCAGACGGCCGGGACAGGGGGACACTGAAGCTTTCTTT	CASSRRPGQGDTEAFF
TRBJ2-1	TRBV29-1	TRBD1	14	.	TGCAGCGTCGCCCAGACAGGGGACTACAATGAGCAGTTCTTC	CSVAQTGDYNEQFF
TRBJ2-7	TRBV13	.	13	.	TGTGCCAGCAGCGACAGGCTCTCCTACGAGCAGTACTTC	CASSDRLSYEQYF
TRBJ2-7	TRBV3-1/TRBV3-2	.	11	.	TGTGCCAGCAGCCAAGGGGGCGCGCAGTACTTC	CASSQGGAQYF